Presented here are 12 T cell receptor beta chains from one specimen sequenced in a study of T cells in narcolepsy. The data were produced by immunoSEQ multiplex PCR, yet TCRdb's version contains in-frame clones alone and is incomplete. The sample consists of nearly 35,000 clones, more than 75% of them appearing once. Sequenced input: memory (CD45RA-) CD4+ T cells from blood. Receptors originate from a human donor in good health.

V gene TRBV2 combines with J gene TRBJ1-4; TRBD1 matches at 7 bases. The junction had 4 bases not matched to a gene; V was cut back by 2 bases and J by 7 bases. The CDR3 totals 14 residues. Germline CDR1 and CDR2: SNHLY and FYNNEI. The CDR3 here is CASSERGLGEKLFF. The CDR3 nucleotides read TGTGCCAGCAGTGAAAGGGGGCTGGGTGAAAAACTGTTTTTT.

The chain joins TRBV2 to TRBJ2-5; 15 bases are a match to TRBD2. The CDR3 contains 18 residues. The trim removed 3 bases at V and 4 bases at J, leaving 9 bases unmatched. CDR1 SNHLY and CDR2 FYNNEI come from the germline V gene. The CDR3 protein is CASSDGRTSGGDAETQYF. The CDR3 nucleotides are TGTGCCAGCAGTGACGGGAGGACTAGCGGGGGGGATGCAGAGACCCAGTACTTC.

The genes are TRBV30 and TRBJ1-5; perhaps TRBD1 as D (5 bases). V gave up 0 bases and J gave up 0 bases, with 9 bases separating them. This CDR3 is 15 amino acids long. CDR1 is GTSNPN and CDR2 is SVGIG in the germline V gene (reference sequence). In DNA form, the CDR3 reads TGTGCCTGGAGTGTAGGGACGGCTAGCAATCAGCCCCAGCATTTT. Its protein product is CAWSVGTASNQPQHF.

The chain recombines TRBV7-8 with TRBJ2-7; unclear D gene. The CDR3 is made up of 12 amino acids. Germline V gives CDR1 SGHVS, CDR2 FQNEAQ. Trimming took off 4 bases at V and 2 bases at J, with 6 bases between the two ends. The CDR3 loop is CASSSVPYEQYF. In DNA, the CDR3 is TGTGCCAGCAGCTCCGTCCCCTACGAGCAGTACTTC.

The chain links TRBV7-8 to TRBJ2-3; 11 bases match TRBD2. CDR1 and CDR2 (germline): SGHVS, FQNEAQ. V trimming: 2 bases; J trimming: 5 bases; junction bases outside the gene matches: 6. The CDR3 extends over 16 amino acids. DNA of the CDR3: TGTGCCAGCAGCTTACTAGCGGGAGGTGCGGGAGATACGCAGTATTTT. Protein product: CASSLLAGGAGDTQYF.

This CDR3 is CASSHGGPRAGYTF. The DNA for the CDR3 is TGTGCCAGCAGCCATGGAGGTCCGCGGGCCGGCTACACCTTC. The genes are TRBV14 and TRBJ1-2; D is ambiguous. CDR1 and CDR2 (germline): SGHDN, FVKESK. This CDR3 spans 14 amino acids. V lost 3 bases and J lost 8, with 16 bases in between.

The CDR3 sequence: CASSIRWQGGDEQFF. CDR3 nucleotides: TGTGCCAGTAGTATACGATGGCAGGGGGGCGATGAGCAGTTCTTC. The gene calls are TRBV19 and TRBJ2-1; perhaps TRBD1 as D (7 bases). This CDR3 has 15 residues. V lost 2 bases and J lost 8, with 16 bases in between. Germline values: CDR1 LNHDA, CDR2 SQIVND (reference sequence). Based on the CDR3 plus reference TRBV19 and TRBJ2-1, the full variable domain is DGGITQSPKYLFRKEGQNVTLSCEQNLNHDAMYWYRQDPGQGLRLIYYSQIVNDFQKGDIAEGYSVSREKKESFPLTVTSAQKNPTAFYLCASSIRWQGGDEQFFGPGTRLTVL.

The V gene is TRBV18, the J gene TRBJ1-6, with D unclear. There are 16 residues in the CDR3. Germline CDR1 is KGHSH and CDR2 is LQKENI. The V end lost 6 bases, the J end lost 7 bases, and 19 bases lay between the germline ends. The CDR3 here is CASSPWGGQLNSPLHF. Written as DNA, the CDR3 is TGTGCCAGCTCCCCGTGGGGAGGCCAACTGAATTCACCCCTCCACTTT.

The chain links TRBV5-8 to TRBJ1-2; the match to TRBD1 covers 7 bases. The CDR3 runs to 14 residues. V gave up 2 bases and J gave up 8 bases; unmatched junction bases: 9. Germline V gene lookup returns CDR1 SGHTS and CDR2 YDEGEE. The CDR3, as DNA: TGTGCCAGCAGCTTTGTCGACAGGGTAGGCGGCTACACCTTC. Translated, it gives CASSFVDRVGGYTF.

This chain uses TRBV7-9 with TRBJ1-2; D gene unclear. V lost 0 bases, J lost 0 bases, and 11 bases lay in between. This CDR3 is built from 16 residues. Germline-derived CDR1 and CDR2 are SEHNR and FQNEAQ (reference sequence). CDR3 sequence reads: CASSLAANLSNYGYTF. CDR3 coding DNA: TGTGCCAGCAGCTTAGCCGCGAACTTATCTAACTATGGCTACACCTTC.

The chain is built from TRBV29-1 and TRBJ1-1; maybe TRBD1 (5 bases). The CDR3 has 11 residues. The germline gives CDR1 SQVTM, CDR2 ANQGSEA. V was cut by 5 bases and J by 7 bases, with 11 bases left in between. The chain's CDR3 is CSVRQPNEAFF. For the CDR3, the DNA is TGCAGCGTTCGACAGCCTAATGAAGCTTTCTTT.

This rearrangement joins TRBV11-2 to TRBJ2-5, with TRBD1 as a possible D gene (7 bases). Germline V gives CDR1 SGHAT, CDR2 FQNNGV. The germline V and J ends were trimmed by 2 bases and 4 bases, with 14 bases remaining between them. The length of the CDR3 is 15 residues. The CDR3 region is CASSLNPRGAETQYF. Here the CDR3 DNA reads TGTGCCAGCAGCTTAAATCCCAGGGGGGCAGAGACCCAGTACTTC.